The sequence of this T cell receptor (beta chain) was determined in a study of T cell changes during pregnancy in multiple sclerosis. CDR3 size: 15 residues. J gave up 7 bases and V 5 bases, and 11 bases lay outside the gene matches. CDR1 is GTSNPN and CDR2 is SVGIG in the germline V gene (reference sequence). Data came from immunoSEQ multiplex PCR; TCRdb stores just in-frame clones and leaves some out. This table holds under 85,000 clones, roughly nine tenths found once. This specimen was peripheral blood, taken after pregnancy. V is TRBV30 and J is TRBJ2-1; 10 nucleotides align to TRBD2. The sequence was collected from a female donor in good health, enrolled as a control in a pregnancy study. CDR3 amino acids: CAWGGFGSGGNEQFF. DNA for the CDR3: TGTGCCTGGGGGGGATTTGGTAGCGGGGGGAATGAGCAGTTCTTC.